The clone carrying this T cell receptor (beta chain) has a count of ten or more. The time point: newly diagnosed GD, antithyroid drugs for less than 3 months. Extracted RNA from PBMCs served as the source of the TCR library. Trimming cost V 3 bases and J 4 bases; bases outside gene matches: 10. From germline, CDR1 is MDHEN and CDR2 SYDVKM. CDR3 length: 17 amino acids. These data originate in a study of regulatory T cells in long-lasting Graves disease. Study-wide context: Newly diagnosed Graves' patients had taken antithyroid drugs under 3 months.

Sequencing libraries for TCR beta were prepared with iRepertoire HTBI primers and Arm-PCR of CDR3 regions. Each CDR3 protein gets one entry after TCRdb re-called the multiplex PCR reads with MiXCR. The sample has around 400,000 distinct CDR3 sequences, 12% seen once. These data also formed part of another study, on T cells in Graves' hyperthyroidism and ophthalmopathy. That source adds: An absence of ophthalmopathy progression within 18 months meant stable Graves' hyperthyroidism.

This chain joins TRBV28 and TRBJ2-1; 9 bases map to TRBD2. The source is a woman in her late teens or twenties with Graves disease. The material was peripheral blood mononuclear cells (PBMCs), obtained at new diagnosis, from a patient treated with antithyroid drugs. CDR3: CASSFVRLAGPYNEQFF. The CDR3 DNA is TGTGCCAGCAGTTTCGTTCGGCTAGCGGGACCGTACAATGAGCAGTTCTTC.